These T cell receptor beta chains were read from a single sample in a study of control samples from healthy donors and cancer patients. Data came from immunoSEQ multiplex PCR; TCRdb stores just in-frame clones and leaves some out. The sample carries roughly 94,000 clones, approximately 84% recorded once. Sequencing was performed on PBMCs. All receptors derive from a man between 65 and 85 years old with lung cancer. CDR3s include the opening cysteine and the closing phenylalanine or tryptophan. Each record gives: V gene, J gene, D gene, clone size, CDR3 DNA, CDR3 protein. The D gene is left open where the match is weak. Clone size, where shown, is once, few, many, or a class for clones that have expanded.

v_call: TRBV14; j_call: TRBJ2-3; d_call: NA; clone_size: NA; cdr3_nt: TGTGCCAGCAGCCAAAATACGCCAGATACGCAGTATTTT; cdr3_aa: CASSQNTPDTQYF
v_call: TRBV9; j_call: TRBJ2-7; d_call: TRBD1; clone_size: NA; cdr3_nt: TGTGCCAGCAGCGTTACAGGGGGCCCCTACGAGCAGTACTTC; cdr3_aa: CASSVTGGPYEQYF
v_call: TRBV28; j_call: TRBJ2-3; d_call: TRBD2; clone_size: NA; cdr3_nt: TGTGCCAGCAGTTTCCTAGCGGCTAGCACAGATACGCAGTATTTT; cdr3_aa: CASSFLAASTDTQYF
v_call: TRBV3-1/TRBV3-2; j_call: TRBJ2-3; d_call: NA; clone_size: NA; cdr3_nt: TGTGCCAGCAGCCAAGTTGCTAACGCAGATACGCAGTATTTT; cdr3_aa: CASSQVANADTQYF
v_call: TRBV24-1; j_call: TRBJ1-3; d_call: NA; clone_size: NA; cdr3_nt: TGTGCCACCAGTGATTTGAGGGCGGGACCCTACTCTGGAAACACCATATATTTT; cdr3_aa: CATSDLRAGPYSGNTIYF
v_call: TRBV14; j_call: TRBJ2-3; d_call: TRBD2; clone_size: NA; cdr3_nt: TGTGCCAGCAGCCACCTCGGGGGGGCAACAGATACGCAGTATTTT; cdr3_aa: CASSHLGGATDTQYF
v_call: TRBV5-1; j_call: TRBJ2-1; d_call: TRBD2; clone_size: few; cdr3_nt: TGCGCCAGCAGCTTGATCGGAAGACTAGCGGGTGACAATGAGCAGTTCTTC; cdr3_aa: CASSLIGRLAGDNEQFF
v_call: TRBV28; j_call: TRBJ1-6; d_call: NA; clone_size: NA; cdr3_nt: TGTGCCAGCAGTTTTCGTGAACCCCTCCACTTT; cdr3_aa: CASSFREPLHF
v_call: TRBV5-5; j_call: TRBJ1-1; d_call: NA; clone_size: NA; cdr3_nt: TGTGCCAGCAGCACGGGGCACATGAACACTGAAGCTTTCTTT; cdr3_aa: CASSTGHMNTEAFF
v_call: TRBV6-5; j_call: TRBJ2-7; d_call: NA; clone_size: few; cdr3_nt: TGTGCCAGCAGTTATAAGGAGGGCTACGAGCAGTACTTC; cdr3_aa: CASSYKEGYEQYF
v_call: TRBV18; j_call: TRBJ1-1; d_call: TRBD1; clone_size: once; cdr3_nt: TGTGCCAGCTCACCCAAACAGGGGGAAGCTTTCTTT; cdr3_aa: CASSPKQGEAFF
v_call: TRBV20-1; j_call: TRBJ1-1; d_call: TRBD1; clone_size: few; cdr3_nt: TGCAGTGCTCAGGGGGGGATTGAAGCTTTCTTT; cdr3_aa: CSAQGGIEAFF
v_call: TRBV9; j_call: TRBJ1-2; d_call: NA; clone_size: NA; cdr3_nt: TGTGCCAGCAGCGGACCGACAGCCGCCTATGGCTACACCTTC; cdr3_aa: CASSGPTAAYGYTF
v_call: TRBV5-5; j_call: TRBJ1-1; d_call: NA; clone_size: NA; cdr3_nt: TGTGCCAGCAGCTTCGGGTGGGCCACTGAAGCTTTCTTT; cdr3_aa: CASSFGWATEAFF
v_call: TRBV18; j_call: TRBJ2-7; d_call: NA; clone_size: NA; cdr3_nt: TGTGCCAGCTCACCAAAGTTGGGCTACTACGAGCAGTACTTC; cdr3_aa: CASSPKLGYYEQYF
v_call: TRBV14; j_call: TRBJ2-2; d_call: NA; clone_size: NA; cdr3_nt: TGTGCCAGCAGCCAAGTGAGGGGGTGGACCGGGGAGCTGTTTTTT; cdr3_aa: CASSQVRGWTGELFF
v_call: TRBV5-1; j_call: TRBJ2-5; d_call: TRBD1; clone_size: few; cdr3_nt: TGCGCCAGCAGCAGGGCGACAGGGGGCAGGGAGACCCAGTACTTC; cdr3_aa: CASSRATGGRETQYF
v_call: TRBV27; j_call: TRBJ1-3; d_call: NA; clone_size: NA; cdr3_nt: TGTGCCAGCAAAGGCCTGGGGCCTGGAAACACCATATATTTT; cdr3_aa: CASKGLGPGNTIYF
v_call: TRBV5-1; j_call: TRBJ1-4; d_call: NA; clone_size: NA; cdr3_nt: TGCGCCAGCAGCTTGGTAGGAAGGGCAGATGAAAAACTGTTTTTT; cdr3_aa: CASSLVGRADEKLFF
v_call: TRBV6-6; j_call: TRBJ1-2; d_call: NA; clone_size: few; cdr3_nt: TGTGCCAGCAGTTACGGGGACGGCTACACCTTC; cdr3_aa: CASSYGDGYTF
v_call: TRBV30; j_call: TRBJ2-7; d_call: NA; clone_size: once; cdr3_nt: TGTGCCTGGAGTGTAGGCAGCCCCTACGAGCAGTACTTC; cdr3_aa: CAWSVGSPYEQYF
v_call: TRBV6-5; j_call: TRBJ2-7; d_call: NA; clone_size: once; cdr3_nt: TGTGCCAGCAACGGAGCCGGTTCTGAGCAGTACTTC; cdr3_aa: CASNGAGSEQYF
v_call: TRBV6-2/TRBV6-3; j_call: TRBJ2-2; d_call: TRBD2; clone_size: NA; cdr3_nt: TGTGCCAGCAGTTCAGTCCGCGGACTAGCGGGGCCCGGGGAGCTGTTTTTT; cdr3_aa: CASSSVRGLAGPGELFF
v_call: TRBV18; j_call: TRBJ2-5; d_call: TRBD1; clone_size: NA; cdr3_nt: TGTGCCAGCTCACAAGGGACAGGGGGCGCGGAGACCCAGTACTTC; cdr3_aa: CASSQGTGGAETQYF